This T cell receptor beta chain was profiled in a study of blood T cell repertoires in COVID-19. At the level of the study: Specimens from acute and convalescent COVID-19 originated in the United States, Italy and Spain. Nucleic acid was either cDNA or gDNA, and it came from T cells, B-cell-depleted T cells, or PBMCs.

Germline-derived CDR1 and CDR2 are SGHNT and YENEEA. This CDR3 is built from 15 residues. The germline V and J ends were trimmed by 3 bases and 2 bases, with 8 bases remaining between them. Under the authors' procedure: Amplification of reference gene primers was used by the study to estimate nucleated cell counts. TCRdb keeps only in-frame clones here, not all; method: immunoSEQ multiplex PCR. From that table come the V and J calls and clone size; the DNA was used to work out D and trimming. The profile covers approximately 200,000 clones, with around 85% appearing a single time and approximately 2.1% taken by the ten largest.

The source of this sequence is a man in his 70s with active or convalescent COVID-19. Sequencing was carried out using peripheral blood. The chain uses TRBV11-3 and TRBJ2-6; D unclear. The DNA for the CDR3 is TGTGCCAGCAGCTTGAGTCATACTGGGGCCAACGTCCTGACTTTC. It encodes CASSLSHTGANVLTF.